The clone carrying this T cell receptor beta chain occurred many times. The data belong to a study of response to subunit inactivated influenza vaccine. This CDR3 is 13 amino acids long. Germline trimming cut 6 bases from V and 1 base from J; bases unmatched to any gene: 4. Germline V gene lookup returns CDR1 SQVTM and CDR2 ANQGSEA. TCRdb reprocessed the RT-PCR reads via MiXCR and lists one record per CDR3 protein. The sample has approximately 160,000 distinct CDR3 sequences, about 10% seen once. The V gene is TRBV29-1, the J gene TRBJ2-7; 9 bases agree with TRBD1. The sequence came from a man between 50 and 69 years old who received an inactivated influenza vaccine. The input for sequencing was CD8+ T cells sorted from PBMCs, taken less than 25 months after vaccination. The CDR3 reads CSVGTGSSYEQYF. For the CDR3, the DNA is TGCAGCGTGGGGACAGGGTCTTCCTACGAGCAGTACTTC.